This T cell receptor (beta chain) stems from a study of preoperative IRX-2 immunotherapy in early breast cancer (dated by TCRdb to between 2018 and 2021). To note about this clone: Its antigen remains unidentified. The input lacks base qualities; no much larger clone sits a single base away.

Library method: the immunoSEQ multiplex PCR assay. TCRdb mirrors the immuneACCESS table, restricted to in-frame sequences. Some clones are absent from its copies; in checked studies, under half trace to an unresolved V gene, and the reason for the others is unknown. The sample has tens of thousands of clones on record, roughly 82% of them singletons. Clones ranked in the top ten supply about 1.5% of the sample. This specimen's treatment or condition label, per the study, means: preoperative locoregional IRX-2 cytokine immunotherapy. The samples were obtained from a phase Ib study in which preoperative, locoregional IRX-2 cytokine immunotherapy intended to prime immune responses was tested. Before surgery, IRX-2 was given to the donors, who were patients with early-stage breast cancer. The source is a human donor with breast cancer. Specimen: lymph node tissue, collected after IRX-2 immunotherapy.

The CDR3: CASSLQGRGEKLFF. In nucleotide form, the sequence is TGTGCCAGCAGTCTGCAGGGGAGAGGTGAAAAACTGTTTTTT. Recombination linked TRBV28 to TRBJ1-4, with TRBD1 as a weak D call on 6 bases. The CDR3 starts with the cysteine, ends with the phenylalanine, and has 14 residues. Kept here is only the CDR3 DNA, which spans 42 bases and is read in frame from base 1. V was cut back by 5 bases and J by 7 bases, leaving a gap of 14 bases between them. CDR1 and CDR2 are read off the germline V gene as MDHEN and SYDVKM.